This T cell receptor (beta chain) was captured by sequencing in a study of cytomegalovirus exposure and HLA in healthy donors. Only one count was recorded for this clone. The PCR ran on 60 Vbeta and 13 Jbeta primers. Data came from immunoSEQ multiplex PCR; TCRdb stores just in-frame clones and leaves some out. This sample has 99,000 or so clones, with over 80% found just once. The CDR3 covers 11 residues. Germline V gene lookup returns CDR1 SNHLY and CDR2 FYNNEI. Sequencing used PBMCs. This sequence joins TRBV2 and TRBJ2-5; D uncertain. The J call may be in error: the DNA end matches TRBJ2-7 better. The TCR comes from a young man in good health and CMV-seronegative. The CDR3 sequence: CASSVINEQYF. CDR3 nucleotide sequence: TGTGCCAGCAGTGTTATTAACGAGCAGTACTTC.